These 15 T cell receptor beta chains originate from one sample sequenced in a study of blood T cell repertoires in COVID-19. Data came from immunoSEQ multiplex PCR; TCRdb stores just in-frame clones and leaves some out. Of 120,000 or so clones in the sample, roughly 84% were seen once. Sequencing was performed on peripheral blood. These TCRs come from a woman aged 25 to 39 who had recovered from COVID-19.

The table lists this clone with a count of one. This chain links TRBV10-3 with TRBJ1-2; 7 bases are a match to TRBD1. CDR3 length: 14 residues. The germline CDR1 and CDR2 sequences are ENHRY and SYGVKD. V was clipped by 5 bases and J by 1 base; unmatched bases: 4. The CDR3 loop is CAISRDRDNYGYTF. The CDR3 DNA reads TGTGCCATCAGTAGGGACAGAGATAACTATGGCTACACCTTC.

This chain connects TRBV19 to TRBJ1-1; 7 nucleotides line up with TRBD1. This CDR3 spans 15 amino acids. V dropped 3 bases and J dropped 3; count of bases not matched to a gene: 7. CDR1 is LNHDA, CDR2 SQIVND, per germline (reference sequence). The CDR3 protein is CASSIRTGGDTEAFF. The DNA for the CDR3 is TGTGCCAGTAGTATCAGGACAGGAGGGGACACTGAAGCTTTCTTT.

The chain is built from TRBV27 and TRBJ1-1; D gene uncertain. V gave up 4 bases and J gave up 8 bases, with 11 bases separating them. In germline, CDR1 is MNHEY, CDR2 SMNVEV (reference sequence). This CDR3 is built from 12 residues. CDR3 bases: TGTGCCAGCAGTTCTCGGACTGGGGAAGCTTTCTTT. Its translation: CASSSRTGEAFF.

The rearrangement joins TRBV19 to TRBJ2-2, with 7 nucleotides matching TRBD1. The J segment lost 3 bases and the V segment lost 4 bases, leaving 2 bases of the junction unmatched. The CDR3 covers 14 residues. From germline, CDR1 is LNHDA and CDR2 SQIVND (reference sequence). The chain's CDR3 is CASSSDRDTGELFF. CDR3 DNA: TGTGCCAGTAGTAGTGACAGGGACACCGGGGAGCTGTTTTTT.

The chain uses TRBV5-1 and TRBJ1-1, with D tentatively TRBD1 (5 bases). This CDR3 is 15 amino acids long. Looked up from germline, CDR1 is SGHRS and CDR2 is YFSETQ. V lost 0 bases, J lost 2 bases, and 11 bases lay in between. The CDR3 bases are TGCGCCAGCAGCTTGGCCGTGGGGCCTAACACTGAAGCTTTCTTT. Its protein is CASSLAVGPNTEAFF.

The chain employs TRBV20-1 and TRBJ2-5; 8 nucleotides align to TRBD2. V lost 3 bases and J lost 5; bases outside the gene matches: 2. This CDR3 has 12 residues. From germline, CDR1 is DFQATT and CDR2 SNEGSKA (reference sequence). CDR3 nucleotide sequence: TGCAGTGCTAGTGGCGGGAGGGAGACCCAGTACTTC. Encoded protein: CSASGGRETQYF.

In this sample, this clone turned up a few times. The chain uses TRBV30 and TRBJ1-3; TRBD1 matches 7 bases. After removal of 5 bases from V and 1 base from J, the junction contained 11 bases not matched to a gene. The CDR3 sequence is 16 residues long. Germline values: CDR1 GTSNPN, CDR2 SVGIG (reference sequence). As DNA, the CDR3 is TGTGCCTGGGCTAAACAGGGGACGGTATCTGGAAACACCATATATTTT. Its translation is CAWAKQGTVSGNTIYF.

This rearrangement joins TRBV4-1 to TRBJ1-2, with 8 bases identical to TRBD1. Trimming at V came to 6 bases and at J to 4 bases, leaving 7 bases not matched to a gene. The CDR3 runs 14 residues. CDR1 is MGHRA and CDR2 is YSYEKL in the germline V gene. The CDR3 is CASSGQGASYGYTF. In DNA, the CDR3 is TGCGCCAGCAGTGGACAGGGCGCGTCCTATGGCTACACCTTC.

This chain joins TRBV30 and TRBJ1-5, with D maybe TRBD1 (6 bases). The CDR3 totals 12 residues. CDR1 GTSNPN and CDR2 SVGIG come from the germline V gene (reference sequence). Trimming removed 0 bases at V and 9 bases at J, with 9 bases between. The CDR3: CAWSVQGGPQHF. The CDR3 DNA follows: TGTGCCTGGAGTGTACAAGGGGGGCCCCAGCATTTT.

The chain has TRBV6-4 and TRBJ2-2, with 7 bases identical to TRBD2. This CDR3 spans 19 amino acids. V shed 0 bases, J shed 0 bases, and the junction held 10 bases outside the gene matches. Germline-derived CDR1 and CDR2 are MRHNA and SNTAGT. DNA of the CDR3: TGTGCCAGCAGTGACTCGTCTTTTGCTAGCGGAGCGAACACCGGGGAGCTGTTTTTT. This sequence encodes CASSDSSFASGANTGELFF.

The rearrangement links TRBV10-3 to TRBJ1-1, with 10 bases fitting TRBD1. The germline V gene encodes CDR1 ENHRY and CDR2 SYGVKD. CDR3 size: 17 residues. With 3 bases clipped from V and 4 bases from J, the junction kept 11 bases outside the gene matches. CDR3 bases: TGTGCCATCAGTGATCAGCAAGGGACAGGGGTCTTCACTGAAGCTTTCTTT. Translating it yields CAISDQQGTGVFTEAFF.

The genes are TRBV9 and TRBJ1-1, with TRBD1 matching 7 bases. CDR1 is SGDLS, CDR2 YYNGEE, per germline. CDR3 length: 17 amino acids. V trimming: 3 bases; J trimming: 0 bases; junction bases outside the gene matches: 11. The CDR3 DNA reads TGTGCCAGCAGCGAGACAGGGCACCCTCAATTGAACACTGAAGCTTTCTTT. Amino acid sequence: CASSETGHPQLNTEAFF. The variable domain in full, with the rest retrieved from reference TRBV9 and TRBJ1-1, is DSGVTQTPKHLITATGQRVTLRCSPRSGDLSVYWYQQSLDQGLQFLIQYYNGEERAKGNILERFSAQQFPDLHSELNLSSLELGDSALYFCASSETGHPQLNTEAFFGQGTRLTVV.

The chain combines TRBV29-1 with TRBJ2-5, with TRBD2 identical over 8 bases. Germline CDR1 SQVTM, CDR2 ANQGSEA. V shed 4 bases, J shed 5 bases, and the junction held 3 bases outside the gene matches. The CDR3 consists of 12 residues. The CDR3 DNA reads TGCAGCGTTGGACGGGGGGGGGAGACCCAGTACTTC. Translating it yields CSVGRGGETQYF.

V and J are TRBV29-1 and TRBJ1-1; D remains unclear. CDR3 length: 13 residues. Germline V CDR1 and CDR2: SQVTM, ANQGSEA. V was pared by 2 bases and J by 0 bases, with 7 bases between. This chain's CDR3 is CSVEMQMNTEAFF. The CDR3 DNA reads TGCAGCGTTGAAATGCAGATGAACACTGAAGCTTTCTTT.

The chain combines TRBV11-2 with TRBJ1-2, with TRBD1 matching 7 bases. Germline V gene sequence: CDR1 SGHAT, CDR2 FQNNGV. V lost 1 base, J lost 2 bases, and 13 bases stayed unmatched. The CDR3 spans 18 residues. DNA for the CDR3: TGTGCCAGCAGCTTAGTTGGGGTGGGAGTCAGGGGGAACTATGGCTACACCTTC. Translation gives CASSLVGVGVRGNYGYTF.